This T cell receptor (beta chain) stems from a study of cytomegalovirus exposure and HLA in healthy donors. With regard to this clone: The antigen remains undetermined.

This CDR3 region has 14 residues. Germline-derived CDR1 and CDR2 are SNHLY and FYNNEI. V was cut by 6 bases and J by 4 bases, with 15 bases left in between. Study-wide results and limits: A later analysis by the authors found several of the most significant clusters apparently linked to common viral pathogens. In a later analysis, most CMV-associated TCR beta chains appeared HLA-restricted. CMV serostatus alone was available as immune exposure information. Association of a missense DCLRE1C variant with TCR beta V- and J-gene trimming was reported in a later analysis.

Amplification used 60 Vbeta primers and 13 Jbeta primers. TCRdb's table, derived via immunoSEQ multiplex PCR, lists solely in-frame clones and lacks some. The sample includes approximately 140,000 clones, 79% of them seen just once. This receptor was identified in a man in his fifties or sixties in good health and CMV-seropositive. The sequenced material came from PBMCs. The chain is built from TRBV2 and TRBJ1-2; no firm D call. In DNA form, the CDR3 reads TGTGCCAGCAGGGGCGAAAGCGGGTTCTATGGCTACACCTTC. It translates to CASRGESGFYGYTF.